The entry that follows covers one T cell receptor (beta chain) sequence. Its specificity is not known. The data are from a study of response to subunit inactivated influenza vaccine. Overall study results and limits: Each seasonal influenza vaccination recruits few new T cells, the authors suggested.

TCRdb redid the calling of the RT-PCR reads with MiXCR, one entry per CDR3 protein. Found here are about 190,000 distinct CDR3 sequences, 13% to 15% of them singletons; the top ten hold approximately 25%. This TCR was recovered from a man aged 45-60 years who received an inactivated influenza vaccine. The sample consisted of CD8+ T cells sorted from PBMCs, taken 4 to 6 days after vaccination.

The CDR3 sequence: CASRSTDLTGNEQFF. For the CDR3, the DNA is TGTGCCAGCAGGTCGACAGACCTTACGGGTAATGAGCAGTTCTTC. J is TRBJ2-1 and V is TRBV4-2; D perhaps matches TRBD1 (5 bases). Germline CDR1 LGHNA, CDR2 YNFKEQ. The CDR3 has 15 amino acids. V was cut by 6 bases and J by 7 bases, with 19 bases left in between.